The 9 T cell receptor beta chains below all came from one sample that was sequenced in a study of T cells expressing NK-cell markers. With the 5' RACE reads reprocessed, TCRdb shows one record per CDR3 protein and no DNA. Its table records about 160,000 distinct CDR3 sequences. The sample consisted of blood T cells: a sorted CD56 or NKG2C T cell subset, CD4+ or CD8+ T cells, or bulk PBMC T cells (not recorded which). These receptors all come from a woman aged 18 to 69 in good health.

V is TRBV7-8 and J is TRBJ1-1; TCRdb's D call of TRBD1 is untestable without DNA. The CDR3 runs to 15 residues. CDR1 is SGHVS and CDR2 is FQNEAQ in the germline V gene. CDR3 amino acids: CASNFPGQSGTEAFF.

This chain connects TRBV5-4 to TRBJ2-2. The CDR3 runs to 13 residues. Germline loops: CDR1 SGHNT, CDR2 YYREEE (reference sequence). CDR3 amino acids: CASSLSTTGELFF.

This chain uses TRBV20-1 with TRBJ2-3; the TRBD2 assignment by TCRdb is unverifiable without DNA. Germline CDR1 DFQATT, CDR2 SNEGSKA (reference sequence). This CDR3 region has 14 residues. CDR3: CRGTRGGDTDTQYF.

The CDR3 sequence: CASSKREGSYNEQFF. This chain joins TRBV7-9 and TRBJ2-1; no DNA is available, so the TRBD2 call from TCRdb remains unchecked. CDR1 is SEHNR and CDR2 is FQNEAQ in the germline V gene (reference sequence). This CDR3 region has 15 residues.

The V call is TRBV5-1, the J call TRBJ2-2; checking the TCRdb D call of TRBD1 is not possible without DNA. Germline CDR1 SGHRS, CDR2 YFSETQ. The CDR3 runs 16 residues. CDR3 sequence: CASSTSGTGGAGELFF.

CDR3 amino acids: CASSLGLAITGELFF. This rearrangement joins TRBV5-1 to TRBJ2-2; TCRdb's D gene call, TRBD2, goes unchecked for lack of DNA. CDR1 is SGHRS, CDR2 YFSETQ, per germline. The CDR3 has 15 residues. The whole variable domain, remainder taken from reference TRBV5-1 and TRBJ2-2, is KAGVTQTPRYLIKTRGQQVTLSCSPISGHRSVSWYQQTPGQGLQFLFEYFSETQRNKGNFPGRFSGRQFSNSRSEMNVSTLELGDSALYLCASSLGLAITGELFFGEGSRLTVL.

V and J are TRBV7-6 and TRBJ1-1; TCRdb reports TRBD1, a call that lacks DNA to check it against. The germline gives CDR1 SGHVS, CDR2 FNYEAQ. The CDR3 length is 13 residues. CDR3: CASSWTGSTEAFF.

The V and J genes are TRBV12-3 or TRBV12-4 and TRBJ2-1; TCRdb selects TRBD2, and the lack of DNA leaves this call unchecked. The CDR3 totals 15 residues. The CDR3 loop is CASNLLAGGPGEQFF.

The chain recombines TRBV5-1 with TRBJ1-6. This CDR3 region has 13 residues. Germline V gene sequence: CDR1 SGHRS, CDR2 YFSETQ. The chain's CDR3 is CASSEEGNSPLHF.